This TCR beta chain originates from a study of shared clonotypes between healthy human individuals. This CDR3 has 13 residues. Germline lookup yields CDR1 SGHTA and CDR2 FQGNSA. V lost 2 bases and J 8 bases, leaving 10 bases between the germline ends. CD45RO-negative cells were positively selected for CCR7, leaving out terminally differentiated effector memory CD45RA+ cells. The assay was immunoSEQ multiplex PCR, and TCRdb's table has in-frame clones only and misses some. The sample lists about 2.2 million clones; about 93% were seen once. The receptor comes from a man between 18 and 35 years old in good health. Some clones in this sample may be carry-over from other donors' samples. The V call is TRBV7-2, the J call TRBJ2-1; D is possibly TRBD1 or TRBD2 (6 bases each). The sequencing input was naive CD8+ T cells from PBMCs. Here the CDR3 reads CASSLMRGDEQFF. DNA for the CDR3: TGTGCCAGCAGCTTAATGAGGGGGGATGAGCAGTTCTTC.